This T cell receptor beta chain was identified in a study of regulatory T cells. The PCR used 52 TRBV and 13 TRBJ primers. Generated by immunoSEQ multiplex PCR, the TCRdb table keeps only in-frame clones and is missing some. Here the sample spans some 21,000 clones, approximately 93% being singletons. The CDR3 sequence is 17 residues long. The germline CDR1 and CDR2 sequences are MDHEN and SYDVKM. Trimming took off 4 bases at V and 5 bases at J, with 23 bases between the two ends. Autoimmunity was present in every CD3G-deficient patient, worse in two. At testing, patients were 2 to 39 years old, with reduced naive and increased memory T-cell proportions.

The sample was CD8+ T cells sorted from blood. The V and J genes are TRBV28 and TRBJ1-2; no reliable D call. The TCR comes from a child aged 2 to 15 with CD3G deficiency. The CDR3: CASSSRSRQPPKYGYTF. The CDR3 region has the DNA TGTGCCAGCAGTTCCCGGTCCAGGCAGCCCCCAAAGTATGGCTACACCTTC.